This T cell receptor (beta chain) derives from a study of OX40 agonist ivuxolimab in advanced cancers. The CDR3 is 16 amino acids. Germline trimming cut 1 base from V and 6 bases from J; bases unmatched to any gene: 8. Germline lookup yields CDR1 SGHTA and CDR2 FQGTGA. The method was immunoSEQ multiplex PCR; TCRdb's version includes in-frame clones alone and lacks a portion of them. The sample lists about 82,000 clones, around 85% occurring once. This receptor was identified in an adult with an advanced solid tumor such as melanoma, head and neck, liver or kidney cancer. The chain combines TRBV7-3 with TRBJ2-2, with 7 bases matching TRBD2. Source: CD4+ or CD8+ T cells sorted from blood, taken in a trial of the OX40 agonist ivuxolimab. CDR3 loop: CASSLNGGGSSGELFF. The CDR3 DNA sequence: TGTGCCAGCAGCTTAAACGGCGGGGGTTCCTCCGGGGAGCTGTTTTTT.